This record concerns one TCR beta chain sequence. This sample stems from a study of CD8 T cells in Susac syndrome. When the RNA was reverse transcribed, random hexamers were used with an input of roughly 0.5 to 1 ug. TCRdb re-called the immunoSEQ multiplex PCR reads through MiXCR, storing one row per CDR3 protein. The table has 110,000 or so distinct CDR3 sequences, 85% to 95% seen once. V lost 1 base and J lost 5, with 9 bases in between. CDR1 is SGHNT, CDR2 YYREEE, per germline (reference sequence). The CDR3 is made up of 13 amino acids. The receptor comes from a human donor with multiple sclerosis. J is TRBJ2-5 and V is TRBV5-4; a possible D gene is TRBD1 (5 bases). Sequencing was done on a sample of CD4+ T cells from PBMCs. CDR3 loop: CASSLKGYETQYF. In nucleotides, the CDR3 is TGTGCCAGCAGCTTGAAGGGGTACGAGACCCAGTACTTC.